A single sample is the source of the 14 T cell receptor beta chains below, sequenced in a study of identifying expanded T cells in peripheral blood. Sequenced by immunoSEQ multiplex PCR; TCRdb stores in-frame clones only, minus some. The table shows fewer than 65,000 clones, with approximately 89% occurring only once. Sequenced: blood. Receptors originate from a person aged 18 to 70 in good health.

The chain is built from TRBV4-1 and TRBJ2-3; D ambiguous. Germline values: CDR1 MGHRA, CDR2 YSYEKL. This CDR3 contains 16 residues. Trimming left V 4 bases short and J 0 bases short, with 14 bases between. This CDR3 is CASSRPGAASTDTQYF. CDR3 nucleotides: TGCGCCAGCAGCCGCCCAGGTGCGGCTAGCACAGATACGCAGTATTTT.

The chain is built from TRBV7-2 and TRBJ2-2; 8 nucleotides agree with TRBD1. CDR3 length equals 15 residues. V lost 5 bases to trimming and J lost 4 bases; unmatched junction nucleotides: 6. Looked up from germline, CDR1 is SGHTA and CDR2 is FQGNSA. For the CDR3, the DNA is TGTGCCAGCAGCCCCAGGGGGCAGGGCACCGGGGAGCTGTTTTTT. Translated, it gives CASSPRGQGTGELFF. Looking up the rest from reference TRBV7-2 and TRBJ2-2 gives the full variable domain: GAGVSQSPSNKVTEKGKDVELRCDPISGHTALYWYRQSLGQGLEFLIYFQGNSAPDKSGLPSDRFSAERTGGSVSTLTIQRTQQEDSAVYLCASSPRGQGTGELFFGEGSRLTVL.

The genes are TRBV28 and TRBJ2-3, with D maybe TRBD1 (5 bases). The CDR3 runs 14 residues. The V end lost 6 bases, the J end lost 2 bases, and 12 bases lay between the germline ends. CDR1 and CDR2 from the germline V gene are MDHEN and SYDVKM. CDR3 amino acids: CASRRGIPTDTQYF. The CDR3 DNA reads as TGTGCCAGCAGAAGGGGAATTCCCACAGATACGCAGTATTTT.

This clone is a singleton in its sample. CDR3 DNA: TGTGCCAGCAGCCAACAGGGATTCACTGAAGCTTTCTTT. Its protein product is CASSQQGFTEAFF. The chain is built from TRBV7-3 and TRBJ1-1, with D perhaps matching TRBD1 (6 bases). CDR3 size: 13 residues. The V gene's germline CDR1 is SGHTA and CDR2 FQGTGA. Trimming shortened V by 5 bases and J by 4 bases, and 11 bases separated the two germline ends.

The gene calls are TRBV30 and TRBJ2-7; perhaps TRBD1 as D (6 bases). Germline CDR1 is GTSNPN and CDR2 is SVGIG (reference sequence). The CDR3 is 11 residues long. Trimming removed 3 bases at V and 3 bases at J, with 6 bases between. The CDR3 here is CAWRDSYEQYF. Written as DNA, the CDR3 is TGTGCCTGGAGGGACAGCTACGAGCAGTACTTC.

This clone was detected once. The chain couples TRBV2 to TRBJ2-1; a possible D gene is TRBD1 (5 bases). V was cut by 7 bases and J by 5 bases, with 9 bases left in between. Germline assignment: CDR1 SNHLY and CDR2 FYNNEI. This CDR3 has 12 residues. The CDR3 sequence is CASNPGNNEQFF. DNA of the CDR3: TGTGCCAGCAATCCAGGGAACAATGAGCAGTTCTTC.

The CDR3: CASSVASGRLDEQYF. The CDR3 coding sequence is TGTGCCAGCAGCGTAGCTAGCGGGAGACTCGACGAGCAGTACTTC. V is TRBV9 and J is TRBJ2-7; 10 positions agree with TRBD2. The CDR3 covers 15 residues. Per germline, CDR1 SGDLS and CDR2 YYNGEE. V gave up 0 bases and J gave up 5 bases; unmatched junction bases: 5.

V usage is TRBV6-4 and J usage is TRBJ2-3; tentatively, D is TRBD2 (7 bases). Trimming cost V 6 bases and J 2 bases, with 12 bases left between them. The CDR3 spans 14 residues. Germline-derived CDR1 and CDR2 are MRHNA and SNTAGT. CDR3 loop: CASSLRGATDTQYF. The CDR3, as DNA: TGTGCCAGCAGCCTCCGGGGGGCCACAGATACGCAGTATTTT.

J is TRBJ2-2 and V is TRBV5-4; D perhaps matches TRBD1 (6 bases). The germline gives CDR1 SGHNT, CDR2 YYREEE (reference sequence). V dropped 4 bases and J dropped 0 bases, with 16 bases sitting between them. The CDR3 runs 17 residues. CDR3 coding DNA: TGTGCCAGCAGCCCACCCTCGACAGGAGCGAACACCGGGGAGCTGTTTTTT. Translating it yields CASSPPSTGANTGELFF. The entire variable domain, with the rest obtained from reference TRBV5-4 and TRBJ2-2, is as follows: ETGVTQSPTHLIKTRGQQVTLRCSSQSGHNTVSWYQQALGQGPQFIFQYYREEENGRGNFPPRFSGLQFPNYSSELNVNALELDDSALYLCASSPPSTGANTGELFFGEGSRLTVL.

This rearrangement joins TRBV9 to TRBJ2-2; a weak D match, TRBD2 (5 bases). The ends were cut back, 0 bases at V and 5 bases at J, with 8 bases in the middle. The CDR3 runs to 14 residues. Germline CDR1 and CDR2: SGDLS and YYNGEE. The CDR3 DNA is TGTGCCAGCAGCGTAGTAAGGGAGACCGGGGAGCTGTTTTTT. Residues: CASSVVRETGELFF. The variable domain in full, with the rest retrieved from reference TRBV9 and TRBJ2-2, is DSGVTQTPKHLITATGQRVTLRCSPRSGDLSVYWYQQSLDQGLQFLIQYYNGEERAKGNILERFSAQQFPDLHSELNLSSLELGDSALYFCASSVVRETGELFFGEGSRLTVL.

This chain joins TRBV23-1 and TRBJ2-3, with 8 bases lining up with TRBD1. TRBV23-1 is marked as an open reading frame, function uncertain. Losses at the gene ends were 7 bases for V and 2 bases for J; bases not matched to a gene: 5. The CDR3 is 14 amino acids. The DNA for the CDR3 is TGCGCCAGCAAGGACAGGGTCCTCACAGATACGCAGTATTTT. This gives the protein CASKDRVLTDTQYF.

The chain couples TRBV7-7 to TRBJ1-1; 8 bases line up with TRBD1. Per the germline V gene, CDR1 is SSHAT and CDR2 is FNYEAQ (reference sequence). This CDR3 is built from 18 residues. Unmatched junction bases numbered 15, after V lost 5 bases and J lost 1 base. CDR3: CASSPDDWTGLANTEAFF. The CDR3 DNA is TGTGCCAGCAGCCCCGACGATTGGACAGGGTTAGCGAACACTGAAGCTTTCTTT.

V and J are TRBV7-6 and TRBJ2-7; D is perhaps TRBD2 (6 bases). Between the trimmed V and J ends, which lost 0 bases and 8 bases, there was a span of 14 bases. The germline V gene encodes CDR1 SGHVS and CDR2 FNYEAQ. The CDR3 length is 14 residues. Written as DNA, the CDR3 is TGTGCCAGCAGCTTAGCGCTTGGGGGGAGCAAGCAGTACTTC. Translation: CASSLALGGSKQYF. The full variable domain, in which reference TRBV7-6 and TRBJ2-7 provide the parts outside the CDR3, is GAGVSQSPRYKVTKRGQDVALRCDPISGHVSLYWYRQALGQGPEFLTYFNYEAQQDKSGLPNDRFSAERPEGSISTLTIQRTEQRDSAMYRCASSLALGGSKQYFGPGTRLTVT.

This clone was counted once. The chain couples TRBV6-4 to TRBJ2-1; the match to TRBD2 covers 10 bases. The V segment lost 4 bases and the J segment 0 bases; nucleotides outside the gene matches: 0. CDR1 and CDR2 (germline): MRHNA, SNTAGT. This CDR3 spans 15 amino acids. The CDR3 loop reads CASSASGGSYNEQFF. CDR3 nucleotides: TGTGCCAGCAGTGCTAGCGGGGGCTCCTACAATGAGCAGTTCTTC.